Reported below is one T cell receptor (beta chain). This entry belongs to a study of T cell changes during pregnancy in multiple sclerosis. Assay: immunoSEQ multiplex PCR; the TCRdb copy retains only in-frame clones and omits some. The sample consists of around 95,000 clones, approximately 95% of them appearing once. This clonotype originated in a female donor in good health, enrolled as a control in a pregnancy study. Material: peripheral blood, obtained after pregnancy.

This CDR3 reads CASSPRPSGATGELFF. DNA for the CDR3: TGTGCCAGCTCACCAAGGCCTAGCGGGGCCACCGGGGAGCTGTTTTTT. The J gene is TRBJ2-2, the V gene TRBV18; TRBD2 aligns across 9 bases. The CDR3 extends over 16 amino acids. The junction had 5 bases not matched to a gene; V was cut back by 2 bases and J by 4 bases. Germline-derived CDR1 and CDR2 are KGHSH and LQKENI.